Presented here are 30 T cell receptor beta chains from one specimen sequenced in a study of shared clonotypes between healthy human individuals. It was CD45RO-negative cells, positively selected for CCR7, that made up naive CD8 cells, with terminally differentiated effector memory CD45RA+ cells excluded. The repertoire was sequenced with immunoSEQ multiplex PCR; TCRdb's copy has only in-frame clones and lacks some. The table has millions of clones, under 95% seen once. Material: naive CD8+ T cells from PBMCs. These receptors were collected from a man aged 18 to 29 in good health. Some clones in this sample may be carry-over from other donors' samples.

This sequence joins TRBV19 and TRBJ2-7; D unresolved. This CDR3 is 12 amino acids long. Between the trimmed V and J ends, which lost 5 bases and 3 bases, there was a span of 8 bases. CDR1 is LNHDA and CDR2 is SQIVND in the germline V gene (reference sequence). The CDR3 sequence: CASSPDFYEQYF. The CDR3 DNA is TGTGCCAGTAGTCCTGACTTCTACGAGCAGTACTTC.

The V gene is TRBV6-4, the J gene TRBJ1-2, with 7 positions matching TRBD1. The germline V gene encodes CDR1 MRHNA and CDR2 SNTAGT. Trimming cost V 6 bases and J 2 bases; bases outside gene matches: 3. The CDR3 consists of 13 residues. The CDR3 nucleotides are TGTGCCAGCAGACCGGGACAGAACTATGGCTACACCTTC. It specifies CASRPGQNYGYTF.

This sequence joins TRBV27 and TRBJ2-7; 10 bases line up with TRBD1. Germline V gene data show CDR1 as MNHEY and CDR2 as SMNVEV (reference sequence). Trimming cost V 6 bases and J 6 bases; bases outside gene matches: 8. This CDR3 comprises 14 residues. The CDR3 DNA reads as TGTGCCAGCAGGTACGGGACAGGGGCCTCCGAGCAGTACTTC. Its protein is CASRYGTGASEQYF.

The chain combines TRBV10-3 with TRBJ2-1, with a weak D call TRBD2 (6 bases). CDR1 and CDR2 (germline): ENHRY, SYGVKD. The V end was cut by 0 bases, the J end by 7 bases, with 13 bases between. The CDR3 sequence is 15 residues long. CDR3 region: CAISESTAGINEQFF. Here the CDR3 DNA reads TGTGCCATCAGTGAGTCGACAGCGGGTATAAATGAGCAGTTCTTC.

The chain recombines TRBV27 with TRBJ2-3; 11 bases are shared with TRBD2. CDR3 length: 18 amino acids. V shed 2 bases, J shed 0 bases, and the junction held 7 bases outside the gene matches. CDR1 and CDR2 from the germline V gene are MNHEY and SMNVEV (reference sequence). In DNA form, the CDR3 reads TGTGCCAGCAGTTTACCTAGCGGGAGGCCGTCTAGCACAGATACGCAGTATTTT. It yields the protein CASSLPSGRPSSTDTQYF.

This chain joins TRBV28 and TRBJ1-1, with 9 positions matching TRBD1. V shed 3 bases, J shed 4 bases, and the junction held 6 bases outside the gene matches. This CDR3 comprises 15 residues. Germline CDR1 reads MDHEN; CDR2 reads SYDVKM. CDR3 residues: CASSFGDRERTEAFF. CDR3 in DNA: TGTGCCAGCAGTTTTGGGGACAGGGAGCGCACTGAAGCTTTCTTT. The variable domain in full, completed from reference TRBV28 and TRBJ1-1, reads DVKVTQSSRYLVKRTGEKVFLECVQDMDHENMFWYRQDPGLGLRLIYFSYDVKMKEKGDIPEGYSVSREKKERFSLILESASTNQTSMYLCASSFGDRERTEAFFGQGTRLTVV.

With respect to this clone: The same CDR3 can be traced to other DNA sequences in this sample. The DNA for the CDR3 is TGTGCCAGCAGCTTAGGAGGTTCGCCATACGAGCAGTACTTC. Residues: CASSLGGSPYEQYF. This rearrangement joins TRBV7-9 to TRBJ2-7; D is uncertain. This CDR3 is 14 amino acids long. The germline gives CDR1 SEHNR, CDR2 FQNEAQ (reference sequence). V lost 1 base and J 4 bases, leaving 11 bases between the germline ends.

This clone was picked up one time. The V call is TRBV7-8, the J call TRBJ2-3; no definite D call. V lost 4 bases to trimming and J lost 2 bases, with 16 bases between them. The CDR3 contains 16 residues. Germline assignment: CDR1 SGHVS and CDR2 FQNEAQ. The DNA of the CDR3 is TGTGCCAGCAGCTCCCTTCCCCTCCCAAACACAGATACGCAGTATTTT. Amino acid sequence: CASSSLPLPNTDTQYF. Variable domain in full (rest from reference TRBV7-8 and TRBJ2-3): GAGVSQSPRYKVAKRGQDVALRCDPISGHVSLFWYQQALGQGPEFLTYFQNEAQLDKSGLPSDRFFAERPEGSVSTLKIQRTQQEDSAVYLCASSSLPLPNTDTQYFGPGTRLTVL.

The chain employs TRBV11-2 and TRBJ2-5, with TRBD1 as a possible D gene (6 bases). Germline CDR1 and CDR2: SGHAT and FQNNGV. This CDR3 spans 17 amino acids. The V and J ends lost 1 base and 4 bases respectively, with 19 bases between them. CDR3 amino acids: CASSLGVQQGRRETQYF. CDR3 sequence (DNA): TGTGCCAGCAGCTTAGGAGTACAACAGGGAAGGCGAGAGACCCAGTACTTC.

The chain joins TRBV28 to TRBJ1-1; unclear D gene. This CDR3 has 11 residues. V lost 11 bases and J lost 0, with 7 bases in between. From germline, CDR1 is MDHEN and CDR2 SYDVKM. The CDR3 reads CASGMNTEAFF. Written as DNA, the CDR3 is TGTGCCTCGGGCATGAACACTGAAGCTTTCTTT.

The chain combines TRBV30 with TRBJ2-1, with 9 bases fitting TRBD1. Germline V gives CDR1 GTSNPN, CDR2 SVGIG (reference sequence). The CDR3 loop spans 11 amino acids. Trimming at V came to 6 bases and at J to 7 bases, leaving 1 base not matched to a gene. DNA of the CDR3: TGTGCCTGCGGACAGGGGAATGAGCAGTTCTTC. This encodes CACGQGNEQFF.

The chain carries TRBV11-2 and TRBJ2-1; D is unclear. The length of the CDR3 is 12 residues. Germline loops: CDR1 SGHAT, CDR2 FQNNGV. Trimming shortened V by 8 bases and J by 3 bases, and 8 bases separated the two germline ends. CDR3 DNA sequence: TGTGCCAGCCTAGGTTACTACAATGAGCAGTTCTTC. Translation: CASLGYYNEQFF.

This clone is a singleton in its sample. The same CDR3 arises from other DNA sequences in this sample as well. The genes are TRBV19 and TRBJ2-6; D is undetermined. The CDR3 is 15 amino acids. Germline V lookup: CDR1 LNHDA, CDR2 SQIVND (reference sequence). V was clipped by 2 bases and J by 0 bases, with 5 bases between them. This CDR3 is CASSIQSSGANVLTF. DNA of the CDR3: TGTGCCAGTAGTATACAAAGCTCTGGGGCCAACGTCCTGACTTTC.

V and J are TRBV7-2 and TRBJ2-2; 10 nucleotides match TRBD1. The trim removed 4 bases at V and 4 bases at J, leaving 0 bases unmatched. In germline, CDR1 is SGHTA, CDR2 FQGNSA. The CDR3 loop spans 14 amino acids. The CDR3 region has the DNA TGTGCCAGCAGCTGGACAGGGGGCACCGGGGAGCTGTTTTTT. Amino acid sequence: CASSWTGGTGELFF.

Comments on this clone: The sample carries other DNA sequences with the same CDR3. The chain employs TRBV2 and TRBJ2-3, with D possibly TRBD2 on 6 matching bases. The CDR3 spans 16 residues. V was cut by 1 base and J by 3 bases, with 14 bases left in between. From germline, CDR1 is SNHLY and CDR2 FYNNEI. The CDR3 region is CASSEGGTPSTDTQYF. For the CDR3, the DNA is TGTGCCAGCAGTGAAGGGGGGACTCCGTCTACAGATACGCAGTATTTT.

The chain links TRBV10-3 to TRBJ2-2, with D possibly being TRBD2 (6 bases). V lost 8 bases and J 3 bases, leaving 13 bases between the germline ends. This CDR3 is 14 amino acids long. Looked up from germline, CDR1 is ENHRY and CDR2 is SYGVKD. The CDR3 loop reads CAIGRGVDTGELFF. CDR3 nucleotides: TGTGCCATCGGCCGCGGGGTGGACACCGGGGAGCTGTTTTTT.

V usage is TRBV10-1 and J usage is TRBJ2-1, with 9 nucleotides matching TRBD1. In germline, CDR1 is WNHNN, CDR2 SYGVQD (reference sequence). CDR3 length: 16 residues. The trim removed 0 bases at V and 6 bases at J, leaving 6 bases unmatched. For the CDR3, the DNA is TGCGCCAGCAGTGAGTCCCTCGGGACAGGGACCAATGAGCAGTTCTTC. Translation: CASSESLGTGTNEQFF.

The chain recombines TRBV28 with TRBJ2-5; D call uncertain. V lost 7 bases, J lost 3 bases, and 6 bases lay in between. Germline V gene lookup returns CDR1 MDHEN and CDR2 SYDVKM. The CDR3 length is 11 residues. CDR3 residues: CASNRKETQYF. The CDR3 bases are TGTGCCAGCAATCGGAAAGAGACCCAGTACTTC.

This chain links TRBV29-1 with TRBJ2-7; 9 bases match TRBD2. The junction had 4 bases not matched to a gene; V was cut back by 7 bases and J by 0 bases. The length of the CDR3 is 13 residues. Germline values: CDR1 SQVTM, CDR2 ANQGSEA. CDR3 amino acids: CSARTSDSYEQYF. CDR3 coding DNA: TGCAGCGCACGGACTAGCGACTCCTACGAGCAGTACTTC.

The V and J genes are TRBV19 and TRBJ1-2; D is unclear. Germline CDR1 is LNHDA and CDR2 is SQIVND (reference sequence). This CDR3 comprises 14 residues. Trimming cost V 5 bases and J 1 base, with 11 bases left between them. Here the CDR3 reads CASSRRSLNYGYTF. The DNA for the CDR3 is TGTGCCAGTAGTCGACGCTCCCTTAACTATGGCTACACCTTC.

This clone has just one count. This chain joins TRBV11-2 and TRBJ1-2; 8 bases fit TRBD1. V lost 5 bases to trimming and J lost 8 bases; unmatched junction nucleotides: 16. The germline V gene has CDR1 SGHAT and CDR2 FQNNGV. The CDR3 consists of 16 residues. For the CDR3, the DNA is TGTGCCAGCAGCAAATTAACAGGGGGGTCCAAAGAGGGCTACACCTTC. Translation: CASSKLTGGSKEGYTF.

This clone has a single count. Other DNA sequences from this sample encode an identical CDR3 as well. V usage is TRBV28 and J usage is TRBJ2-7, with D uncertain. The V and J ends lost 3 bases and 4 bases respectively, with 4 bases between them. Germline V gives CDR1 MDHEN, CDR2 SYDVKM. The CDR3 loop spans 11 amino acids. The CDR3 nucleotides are TGTGCCAGCAGTTTCACGTACGAGCAGTACTTC. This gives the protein CASSFTYEQYF.

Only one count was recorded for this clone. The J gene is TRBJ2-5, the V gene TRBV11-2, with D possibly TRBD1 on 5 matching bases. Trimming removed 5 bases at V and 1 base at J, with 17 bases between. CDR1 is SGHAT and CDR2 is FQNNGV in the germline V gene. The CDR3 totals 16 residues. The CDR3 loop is CASSERRTRVQETQYF. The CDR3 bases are TGTGCCAGCAGCGAACGTAGGACAAGAGTCCAAGAGACCCAGTACTTC.

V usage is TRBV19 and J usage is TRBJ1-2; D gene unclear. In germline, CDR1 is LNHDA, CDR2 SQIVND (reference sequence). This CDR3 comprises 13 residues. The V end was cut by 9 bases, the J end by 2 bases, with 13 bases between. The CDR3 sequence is CASLGSINYGYTF. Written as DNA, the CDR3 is TGTGCCAGCCTTGGTTCTATCAACTATGGCTACACCTTC.

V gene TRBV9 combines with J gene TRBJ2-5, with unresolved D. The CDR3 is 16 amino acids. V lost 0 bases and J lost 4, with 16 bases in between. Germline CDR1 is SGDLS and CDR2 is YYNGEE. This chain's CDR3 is CASSVVDYGSAETQYF. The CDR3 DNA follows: TGTGCCAGCAGCGTAGTGGATTATGGTTCTGCAGAGACCCAGTACTTC.

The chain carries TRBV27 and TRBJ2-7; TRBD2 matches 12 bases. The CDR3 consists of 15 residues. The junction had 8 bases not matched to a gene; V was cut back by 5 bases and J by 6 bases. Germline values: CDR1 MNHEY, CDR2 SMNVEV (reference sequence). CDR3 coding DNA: TGTGCCAGCAGTCACCGACTAGCGGGAGCGGTCGAGCAGTACTTC. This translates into CASSHRLAGAVEQYF.

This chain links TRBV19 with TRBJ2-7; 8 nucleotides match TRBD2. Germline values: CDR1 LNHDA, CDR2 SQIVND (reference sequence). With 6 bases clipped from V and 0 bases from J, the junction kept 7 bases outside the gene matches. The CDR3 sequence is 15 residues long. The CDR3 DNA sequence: TGTGCCAGTAGCCGAGGCGGGGGGTCCTCCTACGAGCAGTACTTC. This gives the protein CASSRGGGSSYEQYF.

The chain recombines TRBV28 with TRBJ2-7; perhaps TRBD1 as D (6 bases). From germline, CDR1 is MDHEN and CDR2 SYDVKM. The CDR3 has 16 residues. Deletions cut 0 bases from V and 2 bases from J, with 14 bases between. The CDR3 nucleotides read TGTGCCAGCAGTTTATGGACAGGCGGCACCACCTACGAGCAGTACTTC. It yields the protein CASSLWTGGTTYEQYF.

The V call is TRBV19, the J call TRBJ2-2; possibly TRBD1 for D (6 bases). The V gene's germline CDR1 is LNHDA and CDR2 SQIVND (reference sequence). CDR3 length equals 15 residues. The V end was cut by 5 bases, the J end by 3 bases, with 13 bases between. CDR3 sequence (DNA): TGTGCCAGTAGTCCTTCCGACAGGTACACCGGGGAGCTGTTTTTT. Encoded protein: CASSPSDRYTGELFF.

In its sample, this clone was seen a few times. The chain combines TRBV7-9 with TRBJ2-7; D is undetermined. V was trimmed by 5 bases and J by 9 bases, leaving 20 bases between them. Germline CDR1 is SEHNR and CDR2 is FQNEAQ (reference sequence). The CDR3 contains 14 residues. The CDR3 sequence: CASSVPELGLGQYF. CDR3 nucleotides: TGTGCCAGCAGCGTTCCGGAGTTAGGGCTAGGGCAGTACTTC. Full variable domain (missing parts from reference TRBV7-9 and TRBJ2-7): DTGVSQNPRHKITKRGQNVTFRCDPISEHNRLYWYRQTLGQGPEFLTYFQNEAQLEKSRLLSDRFSAERPKGSFSTLEIQRTEQGDSAMYLCASSVPELGLGQYFGPGTRLTVT.